This T cell receptor (beta chain) appears in the sequencing data of a study of T cells in Graves' hyperthyroidism and ophthalmopathy. The wider study: Peripheral blood was collected at initial diagnosis, before any treatment.

Remarks on this clonotype: Its ends do not fully match the called genes, so a read error is possible.

Amplified TCR beta CDR3 regions came from RNA transcripts. HTBI primers were the set used in a first-round RT-PCR of the TCR CDR3. TCRdb recomputed calls from the multiplex PCR reads with MiXCR, one row per CDR3 protein. Here the sample spans hundreds of thousands of distinct CDR3 sequences, around 20% being singletons. This CDR3 has 18 amino acids. Germline V CDR1 and CDR2: SSHAT, FNYEAQ (reference sequence). This sequence originates from a woman aged 45-59 years with Graves' hyperthyroidism that later progressed to Graves' ophthalmopathy. Material for sequencing was blood. This chain joins TRBV7-7 and TRBJ2-1, with TRBD2 matching 7 bases. The CDR3 sequence: CASSPVGGRFVSYNEQFF. The CDR3 bases are TGTGCTAGCAGCCCCGTGGGGGGGAGGTTTGTCTCCTACAATGAGCAGTTCTTC.